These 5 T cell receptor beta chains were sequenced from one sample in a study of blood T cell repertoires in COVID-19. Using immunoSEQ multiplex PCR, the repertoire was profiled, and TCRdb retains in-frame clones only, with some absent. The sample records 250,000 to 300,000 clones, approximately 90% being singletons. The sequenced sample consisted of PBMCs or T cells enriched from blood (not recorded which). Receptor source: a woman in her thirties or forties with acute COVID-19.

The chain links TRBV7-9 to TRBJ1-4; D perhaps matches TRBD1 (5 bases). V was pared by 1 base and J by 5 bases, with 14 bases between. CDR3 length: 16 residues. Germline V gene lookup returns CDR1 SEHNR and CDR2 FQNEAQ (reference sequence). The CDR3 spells CASSLVRGGRNEKLFF. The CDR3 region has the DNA TGTGCCAGCAGCTTAGTACGGGGGGGTAGGAATGAAAAACTGTTTTTT.

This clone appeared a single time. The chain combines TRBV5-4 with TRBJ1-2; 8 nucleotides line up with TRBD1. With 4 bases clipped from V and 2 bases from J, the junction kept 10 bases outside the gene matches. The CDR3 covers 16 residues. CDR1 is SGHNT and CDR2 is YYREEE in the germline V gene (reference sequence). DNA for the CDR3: TGTGCCAGCAGCAAGGGACAGGAGGCAAGAAACTATGGCTACACCTTC. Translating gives CASSKGQEARNYGYTF.

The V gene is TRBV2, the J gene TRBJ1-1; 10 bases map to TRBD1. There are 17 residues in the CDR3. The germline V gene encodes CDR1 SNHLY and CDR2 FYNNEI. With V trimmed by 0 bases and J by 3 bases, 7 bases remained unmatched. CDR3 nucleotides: TGTGCCAGCAGTGAAGCGGGGACAGGGGATGGGTACACTGAAGCTTTCTTT. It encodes CASSEAGTGDGYTEAFF.

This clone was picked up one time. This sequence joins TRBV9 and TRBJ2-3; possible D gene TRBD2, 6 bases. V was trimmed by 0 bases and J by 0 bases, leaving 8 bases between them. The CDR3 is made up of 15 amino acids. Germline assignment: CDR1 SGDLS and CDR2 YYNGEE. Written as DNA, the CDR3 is TGTGCCAGCAGCGTAGTAGCGGTGAGCACAGATACGCAGTATTTT. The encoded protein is CASSVVAVSTDTQYF.

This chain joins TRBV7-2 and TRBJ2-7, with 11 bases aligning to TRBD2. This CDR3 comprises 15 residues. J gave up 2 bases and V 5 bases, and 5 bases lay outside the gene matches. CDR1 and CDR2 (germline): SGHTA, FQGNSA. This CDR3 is CASSERTSGPYEQYF. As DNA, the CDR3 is TGTGCCAGCAGCGAGAGGACTAGCGGGCCCTACGAGCAGTACTTC.